The entry that follows covers one T cell receptor (beta chain) sequence. Its antigen is not identified. From the 5' RACE reads, TCRdb called clonotypes with MiXCR, one entry per CDR3 protein. The data show fewer than 200,000 distinct CDR3 sequences, about 20% seen once. CDR1 and CDR2 (germline): DFQATT, SNEGSKA (reference sequence). The CDR3 is made up of 13 amino acids. Trimming left V 5 bases short and J 0 bases short, with 11 bases between. The data are from a study of CD8 T cells in ankylosing spondylitis. Study-wide points: It appeared that ankylosing spondylitis blood was characterized by a TCR beta motif of several highly homologous variants. Reportedly, matched ankylosing spondylitis synovial fluid was significantly enriched for disease-linked clones.

What was sequenced was blood, either unsorted or a sorted T cell fraction (not recorded which). This sequence originates from a male donor aged 10-30 years with ankylosing spondylitis or in good health (not recorded which). This chain connects TRBV20-1 to TRBJ2-7, with unresolved D. In DNA, the CDR3 is TGCAGTGCTCAAGCCGACGGCTCCTACGAGCAGTACGTC. Protein: CSAQADGSYEQYV.